There are many counts of the clone carrying this T cell receptor (beta chain). Germline lookup yields CDR1 DFQATT and CDR2 SNEGSKA (reference sequence). V dropped 5 bases and J dropped 0 bases, with 12 bases sitting between them. The CDR3 sequence is 14 residues long. The entry originates in a study of T-cell reconstitution after alpha-beta-depleted transplantation in children. Using unique molecular identifiers, the investigators prepared the TCRbeta library. TCRdb reanalysed the PCR reads using MiXCR and keeps one entry per CDR3 protein. The sample includes about 640,000 distinct CDR3 sequences, around 16% seen only once; the top ten take around 0.96%.

V usage is TRBV20-1 and J usage is TRBJ2-3; tentative D call: TRBD2 (6 bases). This TCR was recovered from a human donor who donated a stem cell graft to a child with acute myeloid leukemia. The sample consisted of PBMCs from the stem cell graft donor, taken from the stem cell graft. The chain's CDR3 is CSARRGTSTDTQYF. The CDR3 bases are TGCAGTGCTCGGCGGGGAACTAGCACAGATACGCAGTATTTT.